Following are 30 T cell receptor beta chains from one sample sequenced in a study of OX40 agonist ivuxolimab in advanced cancers. The protocol was immunoSEQ multiplex PCR, while the TCRdb copy is restricted to in-frame clones and leaves out a portion. The sample lists over 65,000 clones, over 75% occurring once. The specimen comprised CD4+ or CD8+ T cells sorted from blood, sampled in a trial of the OX40 agonist ivuxolimab. These receptors originate from an adult with an advanced solid tumor such as melanoma, head and neck, liver or kidney cancer.

The chain employs TRBV27 and TRBJ2-3; D remains ambiguous. This CDR3 is built from 13 residues. V was shortened by 3 bases and J by 6 bases, with 10 bases between the two germline ends. The germline CDR1 and CDR2 sequences are MNHEY and SMNVEV (reference sequence). CDR3 sequence reads: CASSFTEGDTQYF. The CDR3 nucleotides read TGTGCCAGCAGTTTTACGGAAGGGGATACGCAGTATTTT.

This rearrangement joins TRBV15 to TRBJ1-2; D remains unclear. Trimming removed 11 bases from V and 8 bases from J, with 21 bases in between. The CDR3 is 13 amino acids. Germline-derived CDR1 and CDR2 are LNHNV and YYDKDF (reference sequence). CDR3 sequence reads: CAASPGPLDGYTF. The CDR3 region has the DNA TGTGCCGCGTCCCCGGGCCCTCTGGACGGCTACACCTTC.

The chain is built from TRBV27 and TRBJ2-3, with 10 bases fitting TRBD1. In germline, CDR1 is MNHEY, CDR2 SMNVEV (reference sequence). V gave up 3 bases and J gave up 5 bases; unmatched junction bases: 8. The CDR3 runs 16 residues. Here the CDR3 DNA reads TGTGCCAGCAGTTTCTCGACAGGGGGCGCTGGAGATACGCAGTATTTT. It codes for CASSFSTGGAGDTQYF.

J is TRBJ2-7 and V is TRBV11-1; 9 positions agree with TRBD1. The CDR3 length is 15 residues. The germline V gene encodes CDR1 SGHAT and CDR2 FQDESV (reference sequence). The trim removed 1 base at V and 1 base at J, leaving 2 bases unmatched. DNA for the CDR3: TGTGCCAGCAGCTTAGTAGGGACAGGGTCCTACGAGCAGTACTTC. Translating gives CASSLVGTGSYEQYF.

The gene calls are TRBV7-2 and TRBJ2-1; 15 bases fit TRBD2. The CDR3 has 17 residues. After removal of 5 bases from V and 2 bases from J, the junction contained 4 bases not matched to a gene. CDR1 and CDR2 (germline): SGHTA, FQGNSA. The CDR3 sequence is CASSQRTSGRAYNEQFF. The CDR3 DNA reads TGTGCCAGCAGCCAGCGGACTAGCGGGAGGGCCTACAATGAGCAGTTCTTC.

V and J are TRBV27 and TRBJ2-1; tentative D call: TRBD1 (6 bases). The CDR3 length is 15 residues. In germline, CDR1 is MNHEY, CDR2 SMNVEV (reference sequence). The germline V and J ends were trimmed by 6 bases and 3 bases, with 15 bases remaining between them. CDR3 sequence: CASRVQGRVYNEQFF. Written as DNA, the CDR3 is TGTGCCAGCAGAGTCCAGGGGCGCGTCTACAATGAGCAGTTCTTC.

V gene TRBV7-2 combines with J gene TRBJ2-3; TRBD2 aligns across 7 bases. The CDR3 spans 16 residues. V shed 3 bases, J shed 2 bases, and the junction held 8 bases outside the gene matches. Germline V gene data show CDR1 as SGHTA and CDR2 as FQGNSA. Here the CDR3 reads CASSFTSGGITDTQYF. For the CDR3, the DNA is TGTGCCAGCAGCTTTACTTCGGGGGGAATCACAGATACGCAGTATTTT.

This chain connects TRBV6-4 to TRBJ2-1; 7 bases align to TRBD2. CDR3 length: 16 residues. CDR1 is MRHNA and CDR2 is SNTAGT in the germline V gene. The ends lost 0 bases at V and 7 bases at J; junction bases unmatched: 9. CDR3 sequence (DNA): TGTGCCAGCAGTGACTCGTCCCGCGGGAGAGCGAATGAGCAGTTCTTC. It yields the protein CASSDSSRGRANEQFF.

The chain is built from TRBV4-1 and TRBJ2-3; D perhaps matches TRBD1 (5 bases). The CDR3 has 16 residues. Trimming shortened V by 0 bases and J by 3 bases, and 13 bases separated the two germline ends. The V gene's germline CDR1 is MGHRA and CDR2 YSYEKL. The CDR3 protein is CASSQEESGWTDTQYF. The DNA of the CDR3 is TGCGCCAGCAGCCAAGAAGAGTCAGGGTGGACAGATACGCAGTATTTT.

The chain couples TRBV6-5 to TRBJ2-7; 8 positions match TRBD1. CDR1 is MNHEY, CDR2 SVGAGI, per germline. V lost 3 bases to trimming and J lost 0 bases; unmatched junction nucleotides: 4. This CDR3 is 15 amino acids long. CDR3 residues: CASSYSGQGSYEQYF. DNA of the CDR3: TGTGCCAGCAGTTATTCCGGACAGGGCTCCTACGAGCAGTACTTC.

V and J are TRBV5-6 and TRBJ2-1; the D is unclear. The CDR3 is 13 residues long. Germline CDR1 reads SGHDT; CDR2 reads YYEEEE. Trimming removed 4 bases from V and 10 bases from J, with 15 bases in between. The CDR3 loop is CASSIRPPGEQFF. Written as DNA, the CDR3 is TGTGCCAGCAGCATTAGACCCCCCGGGGAGCAGTTCTTC.

This clone occurred a few times. This rearrangement joins TRBV9 to TRBJ1-1; no clear D. The germline V and J ends were trimmed by 0 bases and 2 bases, with 14 bases remaining between them. This CDR3 is 16 amino acids long. The germline CDR1 and CDR2 sequences are SGDLS and YYNGEE. The CDR3 here is CASSVEAANFNTEAFF. The CDR3 coding sequence is TGTGCCAGCAGCGTAGAGGCCGCCAATTTTAACACTGAAGCTTTCTTT.

This clone was recorded once. The chain recombines TRBV7-9 with TRBJ2-1; 8 bases map to TRBD2. CDR1 and CDR2 (germline): SEHNR, FQNEAQ (reference sequence). V lost 4 bases, J lost 4 bases, and 9 bases stayed unmatched. The CDR3 covers 16 residues. Here the CDR3 reads CASSSETGGPYNEQFF. In DNA, the CDR3 is TGTGCCAGCAGCTCCGAGACGGGAGGGCCTTACAATGAGCAGTTCTTC.

The chain carries TRBV13 and TRBJ1-2, with no clear D. The V gene lost 3 bases and the J gene lost 4 bases, with 9 bases spanning the gap. Germline V lookup: CDR1 PRHDT, CDR2 FYEKMQ (reference sequence). The CDR3 contains 13 residues. The CDR3: CASSLGGLYGYTF. The DNA for the CDR3 is TGTGCCAGCAGCTTGGGCGGCCTCTATGGCTACACCTTC.

The rearrangement uses TRBV9 and TRBJ2-5; 8 positions match TRBD2. With 3 bases clipped from V and 1 base from J, the junction kept 11 bases outside the gene matches. The CDR3 extends over 17 amino acids. In germline, CDR1 is SGDLS, CDR2 YYNGEE. Here the CDR3 DNA reads TGTGCCAGCAGCGCCGGCTGGGGCGGGGGGCTCCAAGAGACCCAGTACTTC. This sequence encodes CASSAGWGGGLQETQYF.

The chain recombines TRBV7-2 with TRBJ1-5; 7 bases align to TRBD1. With 2 bases clipped from V and 3 bases from J, the junction kept 4 bases outside the gene matches. Looked up from germline, CDR1 is SGHTA and CDR2 is FQGNSA. CDR3 length: 15 residues. CDR3 bases: TGTGCCAGCAGCTTAAGGACAGGCCCCAATCAGCCCCAGCATTTT. This gives the protein CASSLRTGPNQPQHF.

V is TRBV25-1 and J is TRBJ2-5; 11 bases are shared with TRBD2. Trimming took 3 bases from V and 5 from J; bases not matched to a gene: 8. This CDR3 contains 16 residues. Looked up from germline, CDR1 is MGHDK and CDR2 is SYGVNS. Here the CDR3 DNA reads TGTGCCAGCAGTGACGGGGGTAGCGGGAGGGTTGAGACCCAGTACTTC. It encodes CASSDGGSGRVETQYF.

This sequence joins TRBV10-3 and TRBJ2-1; no definite D call. Germline loops: CDR1 ENHRY, CDR2 SYGVKD. Trimming took 8 bases from V and 5 from J, leaving 7 bases between them. CDR3 length: 11 amino acids. Here the CDR3 reads CAILGHNEQFF. DNA of the CDR3: TGTGCCATCCTAGGGCACAATGAGCAGTTCTTC.

The chain links TRBV10-3 to TRBJ1-6; 8 bases are a match to TRBD1. This CDR3 spans 13 amino acids. The germline V gene has CDR1 ENHRY and CDR2 SYGVKD. J was trimmed by 8 bases and V by 9 bases; bases with no gene match: 6. Here the CDR3 DNA reads TGTGCCATTACAGGGGGTCTCGATTCACCCCTCCACTTT. This translates into CAITGGLDSPLHF.

V usage is TRBV19 and J usage is TRBJ1-1; D possibly corresponds to TRBD1 (5 bases). CDR3 length: 14 amino acids. The V gene's germline CDR1 is LNHDA and CDR2 SQIVND (reference sequence). The V end lost 5 bases, the J end lost 1 base, and 11 bases lay between the germline ends. The CDR3 loop is CASSRFGANTEAFF. DNA for the CDR3: TGTGCCAGTAGTCGCTTTGGGGCGAACACTGAAGCTTTCTTT.

The V gene is TRBV5-4, the J gene TRBJ1-4, with D possibly matching TRBD1 (5 bases). CDR3 size: 15 residues. V was trimmed by 4 bases and J by 2 bases, leaving 12 bases between them. CDR1 SGHNT and CDR2 YYREEE come from the germline V gene (reference sequence). CDR3 loop: CASSRSWGTNEKLFF. The CDR3 DNA reads TGTGCCAGCAGCCGAAGTTGGGGCACTAATGAAAAACTGTTTTTT.

The V gene is TRBV28, the J gene TRBJ2-5; a weak D match, TRBD2 (7 bases). The CDR3 is 13 amino acids. V dropped 10 bases and J dropped 4 bases, with 16 bases sitting between them. The germline CDR1 and CDR2 sequences are MDHEN and SYDVKM. The CDR3: CAIQEGGGETQYF. The CDR3 DNA is TGTGCCATCCAGGAGGGAGGGGGAGAGACCCAGTACTTC.

This chain links TRBV6-1 with TRBJ1-2; no clear D gene. Trimming cost V 2 bases and J 4 bases, with 11 bases left between them. CDR1 and CDR2 (germline): MNHNS, SASEGT. This CDR3 has 14 amino acids. CDR3 region: CASSETTSTYGYTF. The CDR3 DNA reads TGTGCCAGCAGTGAAACTACCAGTACCTATGGCTACACCTTC.

The chain links TRBV5-1 to TRBJ1-1, with 8 bases matching TRBD1. Trimming at V came to 4 bases and at J to 4 bases, leaving 6 bases not matched to a gene. Germline V lookup: CDR1 SGHRS, CDR2 YFSETQ. The CDR3 sequence is 14 residues long. DNA of the CDR3: TGCGCCAGCAGCACGTCGACAGGGGCCACTGAAGCTTTCTTT. This codes for CASSTSTGATEAFF. Together with reference TRBV5-1 and TRBJ1-1, the CDR3 gives the full variable domain: KAGVTQTPRYLIKTRGQQVTLSCSPISGHRSVSWYQQTPGQGLQFLFEYFSETQRNKGNFPGRFSGRQFSNSRSEMNVSTLELGDSALYLCASSTSTGATEAFFGQGTRLTVV.

This clone came up a few times. The chain carries TRBV7-9 and TRBJ1-2; D call uncertain. Germline assignment: CDR1 SEHNR and CDR2 FQNEAQ (reference sequence). V lost 8 bases and J lost 2, with 9 bases in between. The CDR3 sequence is 12 residues long. DNA of the CDR3: TGTGCCAGCCACTCGGGGAACTATGGCTACACCTTC. Protein product: CASHSGNYGYTF.

The chain recombines TRBV27 with TRBJ1-5; 11 bases are a match to TRBD1. Germline lookup yields CDR1 MNHEY and CDR2 SMNVEV (reference sequence). The CDR3 is 15 amino acids. With V trimmed by 6 bases and J by 1 base, 2 bases remained unmatched. The CDR3 sequence is CASRGQGVSNQPQHF. CDR3 bases: TGTGCCAGCAGGGGACAGGGGGTAAGCAATCAGCCCCAGCATTTT.

This chain links TRBV2 with TRBJ1-5, with D unclear. The germline V gene has CDR1 SNHLY and CDR2 FYNNEI. Between the trimmed V and J ends, which lost 6 bases and 2 bases, there was a span of 14 bases. The CDR3 sequence is 15 residues long. The CDR3 protein is CASRSGLSGNQPQHF. The CDR3 DNA sequence: TGTGCCAGCAGGTCAGGTCTATCTGGCAATCAGCCCCAGCATTTT.

J is TRBJ2-3 and V is TRBV30; 16 bases agree with TRBD2. The CDR3 spans 15 residues. Germline CDR1 is GTSNPN and CDR2 is SVGIG (reference sequence). V lost 2 bases and J lost 6; bases outside the gene matches: 2. The chain's CDR3 is CAWSPGLAGGDTQYF. DNA of the CDR3: TGTGCCTGGAGTCCGGGACTAGCGGGAGGGGATACGCAGTATTTT.

This clone appeared a single time. This chain joins TRBV19 and TRBJ2-2; possible D gene TRBD2, 5 bases. The CDR3 consists of 14 residues. Deletions cut 3 bases from V and 3 bases from J, with 8 bases between. Germline assignment: CDR1 LNHDA and CDR2 SQIVND (reference sequence). CDR3 amino acids: CASSITGDTGELFF. CDR3 coding DNA: TGTGCCAGTAGTATCACCGGGGACACCGGGGAGCTGTTTTTT.

The chain employs TRBV19 and TRBJ2-1; 14 bases line up with TRBD2. Germline-derived CDR1 and CDR2 are LNHDA and SQIVND (reference sequence). The CDR3 is made up of 19 amino acids. J lost 0 bases, V lost 4 bases, and 8 bases had no gene match. CDR3 sequence: CASSTGLAGGTYSYNEQFF. For the CDR3, the DNA is TGTGCCAGTAGTACCGGACTAGCGGGGGGCACATACTCCTACAATGAGCAGTTCTTC.